Below are 32 T cell receptor beta chains sequenced from a single sample in a study of cytomegalovirus exposure and HLA in healthy donors. A multiplex PCR was run with 60 Vbeta primers and 13 Jbeta primers. Using immunoSEQ multiplex PCR, the repertoire was profiled, and TCRdb retains in-frame clones only, with some absent. The sample contains under 150,000 clones, about 85% of which appear only once. The sequencing input was PBMCs. The receptors were sampled from a boy aged 2-9 years in good health and CMV-seronegative.

The chain carries TRBV7-2 and TRBJ2-4; 8 bases agree with TRBD1. The CDR3 is 19 residues long. Per germline, CDR1 SGHTA and CDR2 FQGNSA. The junction had 15 bases not matched to a gene; V was cut back by 2 bases and J by 3 bases. The CDR3 here is CASSLRILLGQGGKNIQYF. As DNA, the CDR3 is TGTGCCAGCAGCTTACGTATCTTACTCGGACAGGGCGGCAAAAACATTCAGTACTTC.

The table lists this clone with a count of one. A read error may account for a junction end that differs from germline. The CDR3 DNA sequence: TGTTCCAGCAGCCCAGGACGTTTAGGCCAGGGGGCCCCTAGGGATGGCTACACCTTC. Translating gives CSSSPGRLGQGAPRDGYTF. The chain recombines TRBV7-9 with TRBJ1-2; 8 bases are a match to TRBD1. This CDR3 region has 19 residues. Germline V gene sequence: CDR1 SEHNR, CDR2 FQNEAQ (reference sequence).

In its sample, this clone was seen a few times. The chain carries TRBV6-1 and TRBJ2-2; a weak D match, TRBD2 (6 bases). This CDR3 has 15 amino acids. Germline assignment: CDR1 MNHNS and CDR2 SASEGT. V was pared by 2 bases and J by 1 base, with 8 bases between. CDR3 in amino acids: CASSESAGNTGELFF. The CDR3 DNA reads as TGTGCCAGCAGTGAATCAGCGGGGAACACCGGGGAGCTGTTTTTT.

The chain uses TRBV13 and TRBJ2-3, with D perhaps TRBD2 (5 bases). The ends were cut back, 3 bases at V and 4 bases at J, with 26 bases in the middle. Germline V gene lookup returns CDR1 PRHDT and CDR2 FYEKMQ (reference sequence). This CDR3 is 19 amino acids long. CDR3 nucleotides: TGTGCCAGCAGCTTCTTCGGAATCCCGGACTTAAGCGACGCAGATACGCAGTATTTT. This translates into CASSFFGIPDLSDADTQYF.

This chain links TRBV29-1 with TRBJ2-5; 9 bases are shared with TRBD2. With 3 bases clipped from V and 3 bases from J, the junction kept 5 bases outside the gene matches. This CDR3 region has 14 residues. The germline V gene encodes CDR1 SQVTM and CDR2 ANQGSEA. The CDR3 DNA is TGCAGCGTTGATATAGCGGGGGTTAAAGAGACCCAGTACTTC. Translating it yields CSVDIAGVKETQYF.

The rearrangement joins TRBV9 to TRBJ2-7; D may be TRBD2 (6 bases). This CDR3 contains 13 residues. The germline V gene has CDR1 SGDLS and CDR2 YYNGEE. V shed 1 base and J shed 6 bases, with 11 bases lying between them. CDR3 sequence: CASSVTLGGEQYF. The CDR3 coding sequence is TGTGCCAGCAGCGTAACTTTGGGGGGCGAGCAGTACTTC.

V usage is TRBV28 and J usage is TRBJ1-1; 7 positions match TRBD1. CDR1 is MDHEN, CDR2 SYDVKM, per germline. CDR3 length: 13 amino acids. The V segment lost 6 bases and the J segment 1 base; nucleotides outside the gene matches: 2. CDR3 bases: TGTGCCAGCAGGACAGGGCAGAACACTGAAGCTTTCTTT. It translates to CASRTGQNTEAFF. Filled out from reference TRBV28 and TRBJ1-1, the complete variable domain reads DVKVTQSSRYLVKRTGEKVFLECVQDMDHENMFWYRQDPGLGLRLIYFSYDVKMKEKGDIPEGYSVSREKKERFSLILESASTNQTSMYLCASRTGQNTEAFFGQGTRLTVV.

The rearrangement joins TRBV27 to TRBJ2-1; 8 bases are a match to TRBD1. Germline trimming cut 7 bases from V and 3 bases from J; bases unmatched to any gene: 8. This CDR3 contains 15 residues. Germline-derived CDR1 and CDR2 are MNHEY and SMNVEV (reference sequence). Here the CDR3 DNA reads TGTGCCAGCAATATGGGGACAGGCCTCTACAATGAGCAGTTCTTC. It codes for CASNMGTGLYNEQFF.

This chain joins TRBV6-5 and TRBJ2-3; D uncertain. V lost 5 bases and J 1 base, leaving 4 bases between the germline ends. Germline lookup yields CDR1 MNHEY and CDR2 SVGAGI. The CDR3 loop spans 12 amino acids. The CDR3 nucleotides are TGTGCCAGCAGTCCGGGCACAGATACGCAGTATTTT. This codes for CASSPGTDTQYF.

The chain has TRBV6-1 and TRBJ2-1; D is undetermined. The CDR3 runs 13 residues. Trimming stripped 4 bases from V and 0 bases from J, with 4 bases between. Germline V gene sequence: CDR1 MNHNS, CDR2 SASEGT. The CDR3 sequence: CASSGSSYNEQFF. CDR3 coding DNA: TGTGCCAGCAGTGGGAGCTCCTACAATGAGCAGTTCTTC.

CDR3 sequence reads: CASSQGVRAQYF. In DNA, the CDR3 is TGTGCCAGTAGTCAGGGGGTCAGGGCCCAGTACTTC. V usage is TRBV19 and J usage is TRBJ2-5; 7 bases are a match to TRBD1. The germline V gene encodes CDR1 LNHDA and CDR2 SQIVND (reference sequence). The length of the CDR3 is 12 residues. The J segment lost 9 bases and the V segment lost 5 bases, leaving 6 bases of the junction unmatched. The full variable domain, in which reference TRBV19 and TRBJ2-5 provide the parts outside the CDR3, is DGGITQSPKYLFRKEGQNVTLSCEQNLNHDAMYWYRQDPGQGLRLIYYSQIVNDFQKGDIAEGYSVSREKKESFPLTVTSAQKNPTAFYLCASSQGVRAQYFGPGTRLLVL.

The V and J genes are TRBV5-8 and TRBJ1-4; D gene uncertain. Trimming pared 7 bases from V and 6 bases from J, leaving 10 bases between. CDR3 size: 12 residues. CDR1 and CDR2 (germline): SGHTS, YDEGEE. DNA for the CDR3: TGTGCCAGCCTTGAGAGCGATGAAAAACTGTTTTTT. Protein product: CASLESDEKLFF.

The genes are TRBV19 and TRBJ2-3, with TRBD2 as a possible D gene (6 bases). Germline V gene data show CDR1 as LNHDA and CDR2 as SQIVND (reference sequence). Trimming removed 7 bases from V and 5 bases from J, with 25 bases in between. The CDR3 length is 17 residues. The chain's CDR3 is CASNPSRRRARGDTQYF. The CDR3 region has the DNA TGTGCCAGTAATCCTAGCCGGCGGAGGGCCCGCGGAGATACGCAGTATTTT.

This chain connects TRBV5-1 to TRBJ1-2, with D tentatively TRBD1 (6 bases). V was cut by 9 bases and J by 5 bases, with 20 bases left in between. Germline loops: CDR1 SGHRS, CDR2 YFSETQ. This CDR3 is built from 14 residues. In nucleotides, the CDR3 is TGCGCCACTTCGGGAGGGGGGCGTCTTTATGGCTACACCTTC. Its protein is CATSGGGRLYGYTF.

V is TRBV9 and J is TRBJ2-1; 7 bases agree with TRBD2. CDR3 length: 13 residues. Looked up from germline, CDR1 is SGDLS and CDR2 is YYNGEE. V lost 1 base, J lost 8 bases, and 3 bases stayed unmatched. The chain's CDR3 is CASSVTSAHEQFF. CDR3 nucleotide sequence: TGTGCCAGCAGCGTAACTAGCGCCCATGAGCAGTTCTTC.

This clone has more than one count but fewer than ten. The rearrangement joins TRBV6-5 to TRBJ2-5; 9 bases fit TRBD1. This CDR3 has 14 residues. Germline-derived CDR1 and CDR2 are MNHEY and SVGAGI. With 5 bases clipped from V and 4 bases from J, the junction kept 5 bases outside the gene matches. CDR3 coding DNA: TGTGCCAGCAGTGCGACGGACAGGGGAGAGACCCAGTACTTC. It encodes CASSATDRGETQYF.

CDR3 coding DNA: TGTGCCAGCAGTGCTCCCGACCGGATACTAGCGGGAGCGGAGACCCAGTACTTC. It translates to CASSAPDRILAGAETQYF. The chain employs TRBV2 and TRBJ2-5, with TRBD2 identical over 11 bases. Trimming cost V 4 bases and J 5 bases; bases outside gene matches: 15. The CDR3 sequence is 18 residues long. CDR1 and CDR2 from the germline V gene are SNHLY and FYNNEI.

V and J are TRBV28 and TRBJ2-2, with D possibly TRBD1 on 6 matching bases. With 3 bases removed from V and 4 bases from J, the gap between germline ends came to 21 bases. Germline CDR1 MDHEN, CDR2 SYDVKM. The CDR3 length is 18 residues. CDR3 residues: CASSFFHLTGAATGELFF. The DNA of the CDR3 is TGTGCCAGCAGTTTTTTCCATTTGACAGGCGCGGCCACCGGGGAGCTGTTTTTT.

In this sample, this clone turned up once. The chain carries TRBV27 and TRBJ1-4; D may be TRBD1 (6 bases). CDR1 and CDR2 (germline): MNHEY, SMNVEV (reference sequence). Trimming took off 0 bases at V and 5 bases at J, with 7 bases between the two ends. The CDR3 length is 14 residues. CDR3 nucleotides: TGTGCCAGCAGTTTATCAGACAGGAATGAAAAACTGTTTTTT. This translates into CASSLSDRNEKLFF.

Comment on this clone: Other nucleotide sequences in the sample specify the same CDR3. J is TRBJ2-3 and V is TRBV6-5; 8 nucleotides match TRBD2. Looked up from germline, CDR1 is MNHEY and CDR2 is SVGAGI. This CDR3 has 13 amino acids. Trimming at V came to 9 bases and at J to 3 bases, leaving 5 bases not matched to a gene. CDR3 in DNA: TGTGCCAGTCGGGGGGGTGGGACAGATACGCAGTATTTT. Protein product: CASRGGGTDTQYF.

This sequence joins TRBV14 and TRBJ1-2, with 8 bases identical to TRBD1. J lost 8 bases, V lost 1 base, and 15 bases had no gene match. Germline V gene data show CDR1 as SGHDN and CDR2 as FVKESK. The CDR3 has 17 amino acids. CDR3 protein: CASSQAEWPDREGGYTF. In nucleotides, the CDR3 is TGTGCCAGCAGCCAAGCGGAGTGGCCGGACAGGGAAGGAGGCTACACCTTC.

The V call is TRBV5-4, the J call TRBJ1-4; the D is unclear. The CDR3 loop spans 14 amino acids. Trimming left V 3 bases short and J 2 bases short, with 8 bases between. Germline V gene lookup returns CDR1 SGHNT and CDR2 YYREEE (reference sequence). CDR3 sequence: CASSSEATNEKLFF. Written as DNA, the CDR3 is TGTGCCAGCAGCTCGGAGGCGACTAATGAAAAACTGTTTTTT.

CDR3 DNA: TGTGCCAGCAGTTTATATGGCGGGGGGCTCGGCGGCAATCAGCCCCAGCATTTT. Its protein product is CASSLYGGGLGGNQPQHF. The V and J genes are TRBV28 and TRBJ1-5; D might be TRBD1 (6 bases). The V end was cut by 1 base, the J end by 2 bases, with 18 bases between. The germline V gene encodes CDR1 MDHEN and CDR2 SYDVKM. The length of the CDR3 is 18 residues.

The V and J genes are TRBV5-1 and TRBJ2-3, with D possibly TRBD2 on 6 matching bases. In germline, CDR1 is SGHRS, CDR2 YFSETQ. V was shortened by 0 bases and J by 2 bases, with 10 bases between the two germline ends. The CDR3 runs to 15 residues. The CDR3 DNA is TGCGCCAGCAGCTTGGCGGCGGGATTCACAGATACGCAGTATTTT. Its protein product is CASSLAAGFTDTQYF.

The J gene is TRBJ2-7, the V gene TRBV4-1, with TRBD1 matching over 9 bases. This CDR3 comprises 14 residues. Germline CDR1 and CDR2: MGHRA and YSYEKL. V shed 3 bases and J 8 bases; nucleotides not matched to a gene: 8. The CDR3 DNA follows: TGCGCCAGCAGCCAGTTGGGACAGGGTGAGAAGCAGTACTTC. This gives the protein CASSQLGQGEKQYF.

The chain employs TRBV6-5 and TRBJ2-5; 11 bases align to TRBD1. Germline V gene sequence: CDR1 MNHEY, CDR2 SVGAGI. The CDR3 is 14 residues long. V lost 6 bases, J lost 5 bases, and 5 bases stayed unmatched. The CDR3 coding sequence is TGTGCCAGCAGGGGACAGGGGGTTTTTGAGACCCAGTACTTC. Amino acid sequence: CASRGQGVFETQYF.

The rearrangement links TRBV5-1 to TRBJ2-6; D might be TRBD1 (5 bases). Germline loops: CDR1 SGHRS, CDR2 YFSETQ. Trimming removed 0 bases at V and 2 bases at J, with 9 bases between. The CDR3 sequence is 16 residues long. As DNA, the CDR3 is TGCGCCAGCAGCTTGGCCTCAGGGACTGGGGCCAACGTCCTGACTTTC. Amino acids: CASSLASGTGANVLTF.

V is TRBV6-6 and J is TRBJ1-1; D uncertain. This CDR3 is built from 14 residues. Trimming took off 3 bases at V and 8 bases at J, with 16 bases between the two ends. Germline V CDR1 and CDR2: MNHNY, SVGAGI (reference sequence). This chain's CDR3 is CASSYKMVAVEAFF. CDR3 in DNA: TGTGCCAGCAGTTATAAGATGGTGGCAGTAGAAGCTTTCTTT.

The V call is TRBV7-9, the J call TRBJ1-2, with 12 positions matching TRBD1. V shed 5 bases, J shed 5 bases, and the junction held 12 bases outside the gene matches. Germline CDR1 reads SEHNR; CDR2 reads FQNEAQ (reference sequence). The CDR3 is 17 residues long. CDR3 sequence: CASSGRDRGRALYGYTF. The CDR3 DNA sequence: TGTGCCAGCAGCGGACGGGACAGGGGGCGGGCGCTTTATGGCTACACCTTC.

This clone has just a few counts. The chain has TRBV5-6 and TRBJ2-2, with 9 bases fitting TRBD1. The germline V gene has CDR1 SGHDT and CDR2 YYEEEE. Germline trimming cut 2 bases from V and 4 bases from J; bases unmatched to any gene: 9. CDR3 size: 17 residues. DNA for the CDR3: TGTGCCAGCAGCTTCTCCGGGACAGGGAGACTCACCGGGGAGCTGTTTTTT. This codes for CASSFSGTGRLTGELFF. Full variable domain (rest looked up from reference TRBV5-6 and TRBJ2-2): DAGVTQSPTHLIKTRGQQVTLRCSPKSGHDTVSWYQQALGQGPQFIFQYYEEEERQRGNFPDRFSGHQFPNYSSELNVNALLLGDSALYLCASSFSGTGRLTGELFFGEGSRLTVL.

The rearrangement uses TRBV7-9 and TRBJ1-6, with D uncertain. The germline CDR1 and CDR2 sequences are SEHNR and FQNEAQ (reference sequence). CDR3 length: 14 amino acids. V was pared by 6 bases and J by 7 bases, with 13 bases between. DNA of the CDR3: TGTGCCAGCAGGGTCCGGGGTCCGAATTCACCCCTCCACTTT. Its translation is CASRVRGPNSPLHF. The whole variable domain, filled in from reference TRBV7-9 and TRBJ1-6, reads DTGVSQNPRHKITKRGQNVTFRCDPISEHNRLYWYRQTLGQGPEFLTYFQNEAQLEKSRLLSDRFSAERPKGSFSTLEIQRTEQGDSAMYLCASRVRGPNSPLHFGNGTRLTVT.

The chain has TRBV21-1 and TRBJ1-5; the table's D call, TRBD1, was not checked against the DNA. TRBV21-1 is a pseudogene. The CDR3 covers 14 residues. For the CDR3, the DNA is TGTGCCAGCAGCACTACAGGGTGCAATCAGCCCCAGCATTTT. It translates to CASSTTGCNQPQHF.